These T cell receptor beta chains were read from a single sample in a study of cytomegalovirus exposure and HLA in healthy donors. Sequencing used immunoSEQ multiplex PCR; TCRdb keeps in-frame clones, though not all of them. Of under 200,000 clones listed, 70% to 85% are singletons. The sequenced sample was PBMCs. The receptors come from a woman aged 40-49 years in good health and CMV-seronegative. CDR3s leave out the opening cysteine and the closing phenylalanine or tryptophan. The D gene is left open where the match is weak. A row's size may be missing; if present it is once, few, many or a size class.

length	size	D	V	J	CDR3
13	NA	NA	TRBV5-6	TRBJ2-5	ASSLISEVQETQY
14	NA	NA	TRBV5-8	TRBJ1-5	ASSLGGGWSNQPQH
12	NA	NA	TRBV7-6	TRBJ2-7	ASSSRVGGYEQY
12	NA	TRBD1	TRBV2	TRBJ1-2	ASSQQGAWYGYT
12	once	TRBD1	TRBV5-1	TRBJ2-7	ASSLAGTGYEQY
13	few	NA	TRBV28	TRBJ2-6	ASSLPGAGANVLT
12	once	TRBD1	TRBV19	TRBJ2-2	ASSIDRGTGELF
12	NA	TRBD2	TRBV9	TRBJ2-5	ASSQAGGQETQY
15	NA	TRBD1	TRBV19	TRBJ1-5	ATRDRGPSYSNQPQH
13	NA	NA	TRBV5-6	TRBJ2-5	ASSLQDTPRETQY
12	NA	TRBD1	TRBV7-9	TRBJ1-5	ASSPLGQGGPQH
13	NA	TRBD1	TRBV5-1	TRBJ2-7	ASSLGQGVGYEQY
14	NA	TRBD1	TRBV7-2	TRBJ1-5	ASSLTGFQTSQPQH
13	NA	NA	TRBV6-6	TRBJ1-5	ASSYNTGIGQPQH
16	once	TRBD1	TRBV2	TRBJ2-4	ASSERGTGNLAKNIQY
12	NA	TRBD2	TRBV5-4	TRBJ2-5	ASSPGLAEETQY
11	NA	TRBD1	TRBV7-2	TRBJ2-2	ASSFRGNGELF
12	NA	NA	TRBV15	TRBJ1-1	ATSGLRGNTEAF
14	few	TRBD2	TRBV5-4	TRBJ2-3	ASSLAAGVQADTQY
13	few	NA	TRBV10-1	TRBJ1-1	ASSEHGRVNTEAF
9	NA	NA	TRBV19	TRBJ1-2	ASSIAGGYT
13	NA	TRBD2	TRBV5-6	TRBJ2-5	ASSFGTSGKETQY
15	NA	NA	TRBV7-8	TRBJ1-4	ASSLGSVRPTNEKLF
12	few	TRBD2	TRBV11-1	TRBJ2-2	ASRLAVNTGELF
12	NA	TRBD2	TRBV7-2	TRBJ2-7	ASSFNAGVYEQY
10	NA	NA	TRBV29-1	TRBJ2-6	SADSGANVLT
13	NA	NA	TRBV5-4	TRBJ2-7	ASSLGAGANYEQY
14	NA	NA	TRBV7-9	TRBJ1-3	ASSFGAGSSGNTIY
13	NA	NA	TRBV7-9	TRBJ2-3	ASSFGSLTTDTQY
13	NA	NA	TRBV28	TRBJ1-2	ASSLVKLPNYGYT
11	NA	TRBD1	TRBV30	TRBJ1-2	AWIGQAQSGYT
12	NA	TRBD1	TRBV15	TRBJ1-2	ATSPWGTGNGYT
12	once	NA	TRBV19	TRBJ2-7	ASSIRLRVDEQY
12	few	NA	TRBV10-2	TRBJ1-1	ASSLPGGDTEAF
11	NA	NA	TRBV29-1	TRBJ2-1	SVQRDSRDEQF
16	few	NA	TRBV28	TRBJ1-5	ASSSPLQGRVSNQPQH
11	NA	NA	TRBV11-3	TRBJ2-7	ASSLLQGYEQY
12	NA	NA	TRBV11-2	TRBJ1-2	ASSLDGGDYGYT
11	NA	NA	TRBV10-2	TRBJ1-2	ASSVEIYYGYT
11	NA	TRBD1	TRBV30	TRBJ1-2	AWSRDRGYGYT
15	NA	NA	TRBV14	TRBJ2-2	ASSQDVERPQTGELF